This T cell receptor (beta chain) was profiled in a study of tumor and adjacent non-tumor tissue in lung cancer. Study in general: There were 12 adenocarcinoma, 2 squamous cell carcinoma and 1 small cell lung cancer cases. The patients, roughly 10 men and 5 women, were roughly 30 to 76 with stage I to III disease.

CDR1 DFQATT and CDR2 SNEGSKA come from the germline V gene (reference sequence). The CDR3 contains 14 residues. Notes on this clonotype: The antigen is undetermined. A junction boundary mismatches the germline segment, possibly from a read error.

A modified ARM-PCR protocol with three rounds of nested PCR amplified TCRbeta. TCRdb re-called the multiplex PCR reads through MiXCR, storing one row per CDR3 protein. Among roughly 69,000 distinct CDR3 sequences listed, roughly 77% were seen once. Study-level findings and limits: Compared with tumor, normal lung showed significantly lower TCR diversity. Normal lung showed higher cumulative top 100 clone frequency than tumor.

RNA was extracted from bulk tissue without any cell sorting. Distant lung tissue was collected more than 3 cm away from the tumor edge. This TCR was sampled from a man aged 55 to 70 with non-small cell lung cancer. The chain combines TRBV20-1 with TRBJ1-1; no clear D. Sequencing used distant non-tumor lung tissue. CDR3 protein: CSARQAGSYTEAIF. DNA for the CDR3: TGCAGTGCTAGGCAGGCCGGTTCATATACTGAAGCTATCTTT.